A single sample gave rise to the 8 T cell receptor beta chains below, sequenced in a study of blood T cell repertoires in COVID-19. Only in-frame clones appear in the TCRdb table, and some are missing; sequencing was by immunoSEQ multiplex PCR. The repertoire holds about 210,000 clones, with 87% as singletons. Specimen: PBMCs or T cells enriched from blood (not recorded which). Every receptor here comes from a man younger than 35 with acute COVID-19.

CDR3 sequence (DNA): TGTGCCTGGAGACCCCTTAACAGAGCTGAAGCTTTCTTT. It is translated as CAWRPLNRAEAFF. The rearrangement uses TRBV30 and TRBJ1-1; D call uncertain. The CDR3 has 13 residues. In germline, CDR1 is GTSNPN, CDR2 SVGIG (reference sequence). The V and J ends lost 3 bases and 6 bases respectively, with 14 bases between them.

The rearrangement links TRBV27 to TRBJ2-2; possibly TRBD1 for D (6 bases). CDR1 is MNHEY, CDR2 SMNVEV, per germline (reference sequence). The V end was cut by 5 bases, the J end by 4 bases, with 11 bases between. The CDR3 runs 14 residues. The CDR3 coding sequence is TGTGCCAGCAGTATACAGGGTAGCACCGGGGAGCTGTTTTTT. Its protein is CASSIQGSTGELFF.

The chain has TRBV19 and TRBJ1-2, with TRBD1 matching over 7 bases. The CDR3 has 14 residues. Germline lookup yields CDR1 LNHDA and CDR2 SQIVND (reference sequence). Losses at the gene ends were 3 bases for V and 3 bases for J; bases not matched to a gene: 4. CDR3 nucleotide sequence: TGTGCCAGTAGTATTCCCGGACAGGACTATGGCTACACCTTC. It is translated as CASSIPGQDYGYTF. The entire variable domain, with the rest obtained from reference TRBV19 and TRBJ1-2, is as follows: DGGITQSPKYLFRKEGQNVTLSCEQNLNHDAMYWYRQDPGQGLRLIYYSQIVNDFQKGDIAEGYSVSREKKESFPLTVTSAQKNPTAFYLCASSIPGQDYGYTFGSGTRLTVV.

CDR3 sequence reads: CASSLVVGGVAGELFF. The CDR3, as DNA: TGTGCCAGCAGTTTAGTGGTAGGGGGCGTCGCCGGGGAGCTGTTTTTT. V and J are TRBV28 and TRBJ2-2; 7 nucleotides match TRBD1. The CDR3 length is 16 residues. With 2 bases clipped from V and 6 bases from J, the junction kept 9 bases outside the gene matches. CDR1 and CDR2 (germline): MDHEN, SYDVKM.

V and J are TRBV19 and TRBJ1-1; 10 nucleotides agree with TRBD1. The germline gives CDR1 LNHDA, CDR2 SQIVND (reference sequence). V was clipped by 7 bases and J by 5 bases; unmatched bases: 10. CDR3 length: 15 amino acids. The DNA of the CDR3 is TGTGCCAGTACCAGGGGACAGGGGAGTCGGACTGAAGCTTTCTTT. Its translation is CASTRGQGSRTEAFF.

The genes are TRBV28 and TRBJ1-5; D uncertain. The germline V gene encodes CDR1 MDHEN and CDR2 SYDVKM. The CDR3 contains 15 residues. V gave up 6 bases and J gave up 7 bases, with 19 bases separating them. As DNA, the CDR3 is TGTGCCAGCAGCTCCGCCGGGAGGGCACACCAGCCCCAGCATTTT. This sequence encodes CASSSAGRAHQPQHF.

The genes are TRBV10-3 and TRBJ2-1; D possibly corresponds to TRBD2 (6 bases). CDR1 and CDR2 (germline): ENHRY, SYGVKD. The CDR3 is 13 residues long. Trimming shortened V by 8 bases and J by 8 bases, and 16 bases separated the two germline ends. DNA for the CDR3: TGTGCCATCGCGGAGGGGCAGGGTCATGAGCAGTTCTTC. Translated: CAIAEGQGHEQFF.

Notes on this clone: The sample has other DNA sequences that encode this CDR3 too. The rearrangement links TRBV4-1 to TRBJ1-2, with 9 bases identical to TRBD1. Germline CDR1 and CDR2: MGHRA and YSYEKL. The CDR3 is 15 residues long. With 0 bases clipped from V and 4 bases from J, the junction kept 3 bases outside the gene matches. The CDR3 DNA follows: TGCGCCAGCAGCCAAGAGGGACAGGGAGGCTATGGCTACACCTTC. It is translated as CASSQEGQGGYGYTF.